One and the same sample provided the 13 T cell receptor beta chains below, sequenced in a study of monozygotic twins with inflammatory bowel disease. TCRdb re-called the 5' RACE reads and gives one entry per CDR3 protein, without DNA. The listing contains fewer than 400,000 distinct CDR3 sequences. The specimen sequenced was blood. Receptor source: a human donor with ulcerative colitis or Crohn's disease, or a healthy co-twin of an affected twin (not recorded which).

The V and J genes are TRBV28 and TRBJ2-1; TCRdb designates TRBD2, a call that cannot be tested without DNA. Germline V gene sequence: CDR1 MDHEN, CDR2 SYDVKM. The length of the CDR3 is 16 residues. CDR3 in amino acids: CASSLVLRGVGNEQFF.

This chain connects TRBV7-9 to TRBJ1-6. The germline CDR1 and CDR2 sequences are SEHNR and FQNEAQ (reference sequence). The CDR3 totals 14 residues. The CDR3 protein is CASNLEQYNSPLHF. Combining the CDR3 with reference TRBV7-9 and TRBJ1-6 gives the whole variable domain DTGVSQNPRHKITKRGQNVTFRCDPISEHNRLYWYRQTLGQGPEFLTYFQNEAQLEKSRLLSDRFSAERPKGSFSTLEIQRTEQGDSAMYLCASNLEQYNSPLHFGNGTRLTVT.

The gene calls are TRBV15 and TRBJ2-5. This CDR3 has 12 residues. Germline-derived CDR1 and CDR2 are LNHNV and YYDKDF (reference sequence). The CDR3 spells CATSRDLETQYF.

This sequence joins TRBV2 and TRBJ1-2. Per the germline V gene, CDR1 is SNHLY and CDR2 is FYNNEI. This CDR3 is 14 amino acids long. CDR3 amino acids: CASSEASGGYGYTF.

J is TRBJ2-5 and V is TRBV5-1; without DNA, the TCRdb call of TRBD2 cannot be checked. This CDR3 comprises 15 residues. In germline, CDR1 is SGHRS, CDR2 YFSETQ. The CDR3 here is CASRREGQLEETQYF.

The rearrangement links TRBV5-1 to TRBJ2-3; checking the TCRdb D call of TRBD2 is not possible without DNA. Germline-derived CDR1 and CDR2 are SGHRS and YFSETQ. CDR3 size: 14 residues. This chain's CDR3 is CASSLSRESDTQYF.

The chain couples TRBV20-1 to TRBJ1-1; TCRdb returns TRBD1, unconfirmable since there is no DNA. CDR3 length equals 12 residues. CDR1 and CDR2 from the germline V gene are DFQATT and SNEGSKA (reference sequence). The CDR3 spells CSATGQTIWAFF.

The chain uses TRBV3-1 and TRBJ2-7; the TCRdb D gene call, TRBD1, has no DNA to confirm it. The CDR3 is 13 amino acids. Per germline, CDR1 LGHDT and CDR2 YNNKEL (reference sequence). The CDR3 loop is CASSQQGSYEQYF.

The V gene is TRBV7-9, the J gene TRBJ2-1; without DNA, the TCRdb call of TRBD2 cannot be checked. CDR3 length: 12 amino acids. CDR1 SEHNR and CDR2 FQNEAQ come from the germline V gene (reference sequence). CDR3 sequence: CATLAGAHEQFF.

The V gene is TRBV6-1, the J gene TRBJ1-5. Looked up from germline, CDR1 is MNHNS and CDR2 is SASEGT. This CDR3 contains 15 residues. This CDR3 is CASSDNRAPNQPQHF.

The chain uses TRBV7-8 and TRBJ2-5; no DNA is available, so the TRBD1 call from TCRdb remains unchecked. Germline assignment: CDR1 SGHVS and CDR2 FQNEAQ. This CDR3 comprises 17 residues. The chain's CDR3 is CASSHRLETPVQETQYF.

The chain carries TRBV7-2 and TRBJ2-7. The CDR3 runs to 11 residues. Germline CDR1 reads SGHTA; CDR2 reads FQGNSA. The CDR3 region is CASRLTYEQYF.

This chain joins TRBV12-3 or TRBV12-4 and TRBJ2-1. The CDR3 contains 15 residues. The CDR3 loop reads CASSLRLGSYNEQFF.